The rows below give T cell receptor beta chains drawn from one sample of a study of T cell responses to AZD1222 COVID-19 vaccine. Assay used: immunoSEQ multiplex PCR; TCRdb lists only in-frame clones, some missing. The profile shows approximately 120,000 clones, around 90% of them singletons. Material: peripheral blood, obtained on day 0 of MenACWY control vaccination. Every receptor here comes from an adult in good health. Both conserved end residues are part of each CDR3. Each record gives: J gene, V gene, clone size, CDR3 protein. Only part of the rows carry a size: once, few, many, or a class if the clone is expanded.

j_call: TRBJ1-2
v_call: TRBV18
clone_size: .
cdr3_aa: CASSPLMRQGKYGYTF

j_call: TRBJ1-4
v_call: TRBV30
clone_size: .
cdr3_aa: CAWRAGDSEKLFF

j_call: TRBJ2-5
v_call: TRBV3-1/TRBV3-2
clone_size: .
cdr3_aa: CASSPAAWAGETQYF

j_call: TRBJ1-2
v_call: TRBV6-5
clone_size: .
cdr3_aa: CAIRPINRDNYGYTF

j_call: TRBJ1-5
v_call: TRBV4-2
clone_size: .
cdr3_aa: CASSQSGTNQPQHF

j_call: TRBJ2-6
v_call: TRBV6-1
clone_size: once
cdr3_aa: CASSDRQSGANVLTF

j_call: TRBJ1-4
v_call: TRBV11-2
clone_size: .
cdr3_aa: CASSLDGVNEKLFF

j_call: TRBJ2-1
v_call: TRBV4-2
clone_size: .
cdr3_aa: CASSQDKALAGGPFLNEQFF

j_call: TRBJ1-1
v_call: TRBV4-2
clone_size: .
cdr3_aa: CASSLLAPGSPEAFF

j_call: TRBJ2-7
v_call: TRBV11-2
clone_size: .
cdr3_aa: CASSSGQGTYEQYF

j_call: TRBJ1-4
v_call: TRBV5-1
clone_size: .
cdr3_aa: CASSPGGATNEKLFF

j_call: TRBJ2-1
v_call: TRBV7-9
clone_size: .
cdr3_aa: CASSLARSGSNEQFF

j_call: TRBJ2-3
v_call: TRBV6-5
clone_size: .
cdr3_aa: CASSYSSDPSTDTQYF

j_call: TRBJ2-2
v_call: TRBV7-6
clone_size: .
cdr3_aa: CASRSAGGRSGELFF

j_call: TRBJ2-6
v_call: TRBV13
clone_size: .
cdr3_aa: CASSLRAGVALPGANVLTF

j_call: TRBJ2-7
v_call: TRBV18
clone_size: .
cdr3_aa: CASSSPGQGNEQYF

j_call: TRBJ2-5
v_call: TRBV27
clone_size: .
cdr3_aa: CASSKRTSGAETQYF

j_call: TRBJ1-1
v_call: TRBV18
clone_size: .
cdr3_aa: CASSQTSTGRGTEAFF

j_call: TRBJ1-1
v_call: TRBV24-1
clone_size: .
cdr3_aa: CATSLTGRENTEAFF

j_call: TRBJ1-3
v_call: TRBV27
clone_size: .
cdr3_aa: CASSLFAGGEFPGNTIYF

j_call: TRBJ2-7
v_call: TRBV13
clone_size: .
cdr3_aa: CASSLGYEQYF

j_call: TRBJ1-4
v_call: TRBV19
clone_size: .
cdr3_aa: CASSIDPIGPLTASNEKLFF

j_call: TRBJ2-1
v_call: TRBV5-1
clone_size: .
cdr3_aa: CASSLDQGPNEQFF

j_call: TRBJ1-6
v_call: TRBV4-3
clone_size: .
cdr3_aa: CASSQGTIWTGDYNSPLHF

j_call: TRBJ2-2
v_call: TRBV6-5
clone_size: .
cdr3_aa: CASSLLGETGELFF

j_call: TRBJ1-2
v_call: TRBV2
clone_size: .
cdr3_aa: CASSDKTVYGYTF

j_call: TRBJ1-3
v_call: TRBV6-5
clone_size: few
cdr3_aa: CASSYSRGPEDTIYF

j_call: TRBJ1-1
v_call: TRBV3-1/TRBV3-2
clone_size: .
cdr3_aa: CASSQRVGTEAFF

j_call: TRBJ1-3
v_call: TRBV5-5
clone_size: .
cdr3_aa: CASSLVTSTGNTIYF

j_call: TRBJ1-6
v_call: TRBV19
clone_size: .
cdr3_aa: CATNVMGHSNSPLHF

j_call: TRBJ1-2
v_call: TRBV30
clone_size: .
cdr3_aa: CAWSVWGFDYGYTF

j_call: TRBJ2-2
v_call: TRBV7-3
clone_size: .
cdr3_aa: CASRIQGYDGELFF

j_call: TRBJ1-3
v_call: TRBV28
clone_size: .
cdr3_aa: CASSSQGPGNTIYF